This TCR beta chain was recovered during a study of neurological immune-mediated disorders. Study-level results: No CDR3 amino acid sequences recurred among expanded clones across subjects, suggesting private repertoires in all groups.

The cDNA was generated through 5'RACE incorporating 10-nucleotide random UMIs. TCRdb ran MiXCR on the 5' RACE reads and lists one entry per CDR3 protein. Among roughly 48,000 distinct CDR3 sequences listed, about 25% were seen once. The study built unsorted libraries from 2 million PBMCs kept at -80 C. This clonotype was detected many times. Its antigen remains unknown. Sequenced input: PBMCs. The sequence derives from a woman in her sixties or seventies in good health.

CDR3 coding DNA: TGCGCCAGCAGCCAAGTAGCCGCCCCCGGGGAGCTGTTTTTT. Its protein product is CASSQVAAPGELFF. The chain couples TRBV4-3 to TRBJ2-2; unclear D gene. The CDR3 has 14 amino acids. In germline, CDR1 is LGHNA, CDR2 YSLEER. Trimming left V 1 base short and J 6 bases short, with 9 bases between.